These 15 T cell receptor beta chains were all obtained from the same sample, sequenced in a study of CD8 T cells in ankylosing spondylitis. In TCRdb, the 5' RACE reads were re-called with MiXCR into one record per CDR3 protein. The sample contains approximately 220,000 distinct CDR3 sequences, approximately 20% of which appear only once. These receptors have no identified antigens. Study-wide results and limits: Made up of about eight highly homologous variants, a TCR beta motif appeared characteristic of ankylosing spondylitis blood.

The sequencing input was blood, either unsorted or a sorted T cell fraction (not recorded which). These receptors were collected from a male donor with ankylosing spondylitis.

V gene TRBV4-1 combines with J gene TRBJ2-7, with 7 bases matching TRBD1. The CDR3 length is 16 residues. Germline V gives CDR1 MGHRA, CDR2 YSYEKL. The V segment lost 5 bases and the J segment 0 bases; nucleotides outside the gene matches: 10. The CDR3 coding sequence is TGCGCCAGCAGCTTTACGACAGGGCTCGCCTCCTACGAGCAGTACTTC. It yields the protein CASSFTTGLASYEQYF.

In its sample, this clonotype was seen once. The genes are TRBV23-1 and TRBJ2-2; D is ambiguous. TRBV23-1 is given ORF status, its function remaining uncertain. V shed 2 bases and J shed 0 bases, with 13 bases lying between them. CDR3 length: 17 amino acids. This CDR3 reads CASSQEWGTANTGELFF. For the CDR3, the DNA is TGCGCCAGCAGTCAAGAGTGGGGAACGGCGAACACCGGGGAGCTGTTTTTT.

The rearrangement uses TRBV3-1 and TRBJ2-5, with D possibly being TRBD1 (6 bases). Germline V CDR1 and CDR2: LGHDT, YNNKEL (reference sequence). V was cut by 0 bases and J by 2 bases, with 10 bases left in between. This CDR3 contains 15 residues. The DNA for the CDR3 is TGTGCCAGCAGCCAAGAAAGACAGGAACAAGAGACCCAGTACTTC. The encoded protein is CASSQERQEQETQYF.

The rearrangement uses TRBV28 and TRBJ2-7; maybe TRBD1 (5 bases). Trimming took off 8 bases at V and 2 bases at J, with 16 bases between the two ends. Germline V lookup: CDR1 MDHEN, CDR2 SYDVKM. CDR3 length equals 14 residues. CDR3 loop: CASVGTGQTYEQYF. CDR3 in DNA: TGTGCCAGCGTTGGAACAGGCCAAACCTACGAGCAGTACTTC.

This clonotype has more than one count but fewer than ten. The rearrangement links TRBV4-1 to TRBJ2-1, with D uncertain. Germline V gives CDR1 MGHRA, CDR2 YSYEKL. The CDR3 sequence is 12 residues long. V lost 0 bases, J lost 7 bases, and 4 bases lay in between. This chain's CDR3 is CASSQDWNEQFF. The DNA of the CDR3 is TGCGCCAGCAGCCAAGATTGGAATGAGCAGTTCTTC.

V and J are TRBV2 and TRBJ1-3; unclear D gene. Germline V gene sequence: CDR1 SNHLY, CDR2 FYNNEI. V lost 7 bases and J 0 bases, leaving 10 bases between the germline ends. This CDR3 is 14 amino acids long. CDR3: CASTDGYSGNTIYF. The DNA for the CDR3 is TGTGCCAGCACCGACGGGTACTCTGGAAACACCATATATTTT.

This clonotype appeared a few times. The chain has TRBV7-9 and TRBJ2-7; weak D call: TRBD1 (6 bases). Deletions cut 5 bases from V and 5 bases from J, with 16 bases between. Germline V gene lookup returns CDR1 SEHNR and CDR2 FQNEAQ (reference sequence). The CDR3 totals 14 residues. In nucleotides, the CDR3 is TGTGCCAGCAGCCAAACGACAGGTCGCCACGAGCAGTACTTC. Its protein product is CASSQTTGRHEQYF.

This chain connects TRBV6-5 to TRBJ1-1; D call uncertain. Germline-derived CDR1 and CDR2 are MNHEY and SVGAGI. Trimming removed 3 bases at V and 8 bases at J, with 16 bases between. CDR3 length equals 14 residues. CDR3 sequence (DNA): TGTGCCAGCAGTTATGTTGGCCCCGAGGTAGAAGCTTTCTTT. Translated, it gives CASSYVGPEVEAFF.

This clonotype was seen more than once but under ten times. This chain links TRBV20-1 with TRBJ2-7; 11 nucleotides align to TRBD2. The CDR3 runs 15 residues. The germline V gene has CDR1 DFQATT and CDR2 SNEGSKA (reference sequence). V was clipped by 3 bases and J by 2 bases; unmatched bases: 6. The CDR3 DNA sequence: TGCAGTGCTAGGGTACTAGCGGGAGTGACCTACGAGCAGTACTTC. It specifies CSARVLAGVTYEQYF.

The chain couples TRBV3-1 to TRBJ2-1, with TRBD1 identical over 7 bases. Germline V lookup: CDR1 LGHDT, CDR2 YNNKEL (reference sequence). The CDR3 consists of 16 residues. V lost 0 bases, J lost 6 bases, and 8 bases stayed unmatched. The CDR3: CASSQEGDRRFNEQFF. The CDR3 nucleotides read TGTGCCAGCAGCCAAGAGGGGGACAGAAGATTCAATGAGCAGTTCTTC.

This clonotype has ten or more counts. The V and J genes are TRBV5-6 and TRBJ2-1; tentative D call: TRBD2 (6 bases). CDR3 size: 12 residues. V lost 2 bases, J lost 13 bases, and 13 bases lay in between. Germline values: CDR1 SGHDT, CDR2 YYEEEE. In nucleotides, the CDR3 is TGTGCCAGCAGCTTAACCGGGACTGGACAGTTCTTC. Translated: CASSLTGTGQFF.

This chain joins TRBV13 and TRBJ2-6, with no clear D. The CDR3 covers 16 residues. Trimming took 0 bases from V and 2 from J, leaving 8 bases between them. CDR1 and CDR2 from the germline V gene are PRHDT and FYEKMQ (reference sequence). In DNA form, the CDR3 reads TGTGCCAGCAGCTTAGGGCATATGGCTGGGGCCAACGTCCTGACTTTC. Amino acid sequence: CASSLGHMAGANVLTF. Full variable domain (remainder filled in from reference TRBV13 and TRBJ2-6): AAGVIQSPRHLIKEKRETATLKCYPIPRHDTVYWYQQGPGQDPQFLISFYEKMQSDKGSIPDRFSAQQFSDYHSELNMSSLELGDSALYFCASSLGHMAGANVLTFGAGSRLTVL.

V gene TRBV4-3 combines with J gene TRBJ2-5; D unclear. Trimming shortened V by 3 bases and J by 5 bases, and 13 bases separated the two germline ends. The CDR3 has 14 residues. The germline V gene has CDR1 LGHNA and CDR2 YSLEER. DNA for the CDR3: TGCGCCAGCAGCCAGACACTCTCCGGGGAGACCCAGTACTTC. Translation: CASSQTLSGETQYF.

A few counts support this clonotype. V and J are TRBV29-1 and TRBJ2-6; D not certain. The CDR3 has 16 amino acids. The V end lost 1 base, the J end lost 0 bases, and 10 bases lay between the germline ends. Germline lookup yields CDR1 SQVTM and CDR2 ANQGSEA. For the CDR3, the DNA is TGCAGCGTTGAAGCATGGGCCTTCTCTGGGGCCAACGTCCTGACTTTC. Protein sequence: CSVEAWAFSGANVLTF. Full variable domain (remainder filled in from reference TRBV29-1 and TRBJ2-6): SAVISQKPSRDICQRGTSLTIQCQVDSQVTMMFWYRQQPGQSLTLIATANQGSEATYESGFVIDKFPISRPNLTFSTLTVSNMSPEDSSIYLCSVEAWAFSGANVLTFGAGSRLTVL.

V gene TRBV19 combines with J gene TRBJ1-4; a weak D match, TRBD1 (5 bases). The CDR3 has 15 amino acids. V was trimmed by 5 bases and J by 3 bases, leaving 13 bases between them. The V gene's germline CDR1 is LNHDA and CDR2 SQIVND (reference sequence). The CDR3 DNA sequence: TGTGCCAGTAGTCCCTGGGACGGCCCTAATGAAAAACTGTTTTTT. It codes for CASSPWDGPNEKLFF.